Listed below are T cell receptor beta chains from one sample, sequenced in a study of cytomegalovirus exposure and HLA in healthy donors. Sequencing used immunoSEQ multiplex PCR; TCRdb keeps in-frame clones, though not all of them. The sample holds about 82,000 clones, about 92% seen once. Input material: PBMCs. These receptors were taken from a man aged 18 to 29 in good health and CMV-seronegative. Each CDR3 is given with its conserved first and last residue. A D gene is named only where the DNA matches it firmly. Size tells how often a clone was seen (once, few, many) or the class of an expanded clone, and some rows leave it out.

d_gene: TRBD1; v_gene: TRBV18; j_gene: TRBJ1-5; abundance: NA; CDR3nt: TGTGCCAGCTCACCAGAGGTATGGGACAGGGAAAATCAGCCCCAGCATTTT; CDR3aa: CASSPEVWDRENQPQHF
d_gene: NA; v_gene: TRBV14; j_gene: TRBJ2-3; abundance: NA; CDR3nt: TGTGCCAGCAGCCAAGGACTCGGGGGGCGGGTAGATACGCAGTATTTT; CDR3aa: CASSQGLGGRVDTQYF
d_gene: NA; v_gene: TRBV5-6; j_gene: TRBJ1-5; abundance: NA; CDR3nt: TGTGCCAGCAGCTTGGGCGGGGATAGCAATCAGCCCCAGCATTTT; CDR3aa: CASSLGGDSNQPQHF
d_gene: TRBD1; v_gene: TRBV4-1; j_gene: TRBJ1-4; abundance: NA; CDR3nt: TGCGCCAGCAGACGAGGACAGGCAACTAATGAAAAACTGTTTTTT; CDR3aa: CASRRGQATNEKLFF
d_gene: TRBD1; v_gene: TRBV4-2; j_gene: TRBJ2-7; abundance: NA; CDR3nt: TGTGCCAGCAGCCACCTCGGGACAGGGTCTTACGAGCAGTACTTC; CDR3aa: CASSHLGTGSYEQYF
d_gene: TRBD1; v_gene: TRBV9; j_gene: TRBJ1-1; abundance: NA; CDR3nt: TGTGCCAGCAGCACCCACAGGGGAAGCAACACTGAAGCTTTCTTT; CDR3aa: CASSTHRGSNTEAFF
d_gene: TRBD1; v_gene: TRBV5-1; j_gene: TRBJ1-1; abundance: NA; CDR3nt: TGCGCCAGCAGCTTAAGCACAGGGGGGAACACTGAAGCTTTCTTT; CDR3aa: CASSLSTGGNTEAFF
d_gene: NA; v_gene: TRBV27; j_gene: TRBJ2-7; abundance: NA; CDR3nt: TGTGCCAGCAGTTTGGTTGAGGTTCCCAGGGGTCCCTACGAGCAGTACTTC; CDR3aa: CASSLVEVPRGPYEQYF
d_gene: NA; v_gene: TRBV7-2; j_gene: TRBJ2-1; abundance: NA; CDR3nt: TGTGCCAGCAGCTTAGCGCGAGGGTCCGCCGTTTTCTACAATGAGCAGTTCTTC; CDR3aa: CASSLARGSAVFYNEQFF
d_gene: NA; v_gene: TRBV14; j_gene: TRBJ2-7; abundance: few; CDR3nt: TGTGCCAGCAGCCACCGCTACGAGCAGTACTTC; CDR3aa: CASSHRYEQYF
d_gene: NA; v_gene: TRBV9; j_gene: TRBJ2-6; abundance: NA; CDR3nt: TGTGCCAGCAGCGCTCGGCAGGGACAATCTGGGGCCAACGTCCTGACTTTC; CDR3aa: CASSARQGQSGANVLTF
d_gene: TRBD2; v_gene: TRBV5-1; j_gene: TRBJ2-7; abundance: NA; CDR3nt: TGCGCCAGCAGCGACCCTGTAGCGGGCTCCTACGAGCAGTACTTC; CDR3aa: CASSDPVAGSYEQYF
d_gene: TRBD1; v_gene: TRBV18; j_gene: TRBJ1-1; abundance: NA; CDR3nt: TGTGCCAGCTCACCAAAAGGACAGGCCAAGGGGACTGAAGCTTTCTTT; CDR3aa: CASSPKGQAKGTEAFF
d_gene: NA; v_gene: TRBV4-1; j_gene: TRBJ2-7; abundance: NA; CDR3nt: TGCGCCAGCAGCCAAGTAGGGGCGCCCTACGAGCAGTACTTC; CDR3aa: CASSQVGAPYEQYF
d_gene: NA; v_gene: TRBV20-1; j_gene: TRBJ2-5; abundance: NA; CDR3nt: TGCAGTGCTAGGGGGCCGGAGACCCAGTACTTC; CDR3aa: CSARGPETQYF
d_gene: NA; v_gene: TRBV6-5; j_gene: TRBJ2-4; abundance: NA; CDR3nt: TGTGCCAGCAGTTACGGAGTAGCCAAAAACATTCAGTACTTC; CDR3aa: CASSYGVAKNIQYF
d_gene: NA; v_gene: TRBV7-9; j_gene: TRBJ1-1; abundance: NA; CDR3nt: TGTGCCAGCAGCTTACCACAAATGTTGGCTTTCTTT; CDR3aa: CASSLPQMLAFF
d_gene: TRBD2; v_gene: TRBV19; j_gene: TRBJ2-3; abundance: NA; CDR3nt: TGTGCCAGTAGTATAGTTCCTAGCGGCGCTCGAGATACGCAGTATTTT; CDR3aa: CASSIVPSGARDTQYF
d_gene: NA; v_gene: TRBV18; j_gene: TRBJ1-5; abundance: NA; CDR3nt: TGTGCCAGCTCACCTCAGGGTAATCAGCCCCAGCATTTT; CDR3aa: CASSPQGNQPQHF
d_gene: NA; v_gene: TRBV9; j_gene: TRBJ1-1; abundance: NA; CDR3nt: TGTGCCAGCAGCGTAGGAGGGTGGGACACTGAAGCTTTCTTT; CDR3aa: CASSVGGWDTEAFF
d_gene: TRBD1; v_gene: TRBV4-1; j_gene: TRBJ2-3; abundance: NA; CDR3nt: TGCGCCAGCAGCCAACCCAGACAGGGGAGAACAGATACGCAGTATTTT; CDR3aa: CASSQPRQGRTDTQYF
d_gene: NA; v_gene: TRBV11-3; j_gene: TRBJ2-3; abundance: NA; CDR3nt: TGTGCCAGCAGCTTATGGCTCACAGATACGCAGTATTTT; CDR3aa: CASSLWLTDTQYF
d_gene: TRBD1; v_gene: TRBV14; j_gene: TRBJ1-2; abundance: NA; CDR3nt: TGTGCCAGCAGCCAGGATACCGGGACAGCTTATGGCTACACCTTC; CDR3aa: CASSQDTGTAYGYTF
d_gene: NA; v_gene: TRBV7-9; j_gene: TRBJ1-2; abundance: NA; CDR3nt: TGTGCCAGCACCACTACCTACCATCTGGACTATGGCTACACCTTC; CDR3aa: CASTTTYHLDYGYTF
d_gene: NA; v_gene: TRBV6-5; j_gene: TRBJ1-2; abundance: NA; CDR3nt: TGTGCCAGCAGTCCTCCGACAGGCTATGGCTACACCTTC; CDR3aa: CASSPPTGYGYTF
d_gene: NA; v_gene: TRBV2; j_gene: TRBJ2-1; abundance: NA; CDR3nt: TGTGCCAGCATCCCAATGGGCCCCCACAATGAGCAGTTCTTC; CDR3aa: CASIPMGPHNEQFF
d_gene: TRBD2; v_gene: TRBV10-1; j_gene: TRBJ2-5; abundance: NA; CDR3nt: TGCGCCAGCAGTAGACTAGCGGGGGGACAAGAGACCCAGTACTTC; CDR3aa: CASSRLAGGQETQYF
d_gene: NA; v_gene: TRBV7-2; j_gene: TRBJ1-6; abundance: NA; CDR3nt: TGTGCCAGCAGCCGGGGCGCGGGACATAATTCACCCCTCCACTTT; CDR3aa: CASSRGAGHNSPLHF
d_gene: TRBD2; v_gene: TRBV12-5; j_gene: TRBJ2-1; abundance: NA; CDR3nt: TGTGCTAGTGAGAGCGGGGGGGACGACAATGAGCAGTTCTTC; CDR3aa: CASESGGDDNEQFF
d_gene: NA; v_gene: TRBV4-1; j_gene: TRBJ1-3; abundance: NA; CDR3nt: TGCGCCAGCAGCCAAGCTACGGGAGGGTTTAGGGTAGGCTCTGGAAACACCATATATTTT; CDR3aa: CASSQATGGFRVGSGNTIYF
d_gene: NA; v_gene: TRBV7-9; j_gene: TRBJ2-6; abundance: NA; CDR3nt: TGTGCCAGCAGCCTTACTGGGGCCAACGTCCTGACTTTC; CDR3aa: CASSLTGANVLTF
d_gene: NA; v_gene: TRBV11-3; j_gene: TRBJ2-7; abundance: NA; CDR3nt: TGTGCCAGCAGCCCGGAAGGAGGGACAGCGGGCGAGCAGTACTTC; CDR3aa: CASSPEGGTAGEQYF
d_gene: NA; v_gene: TRBV5-4; j_gene: TRBJ2-3; abundance: NA; CDR3nt: TGTGCCAGCAGCTTGGGAAGCTCCCCGGTTGAGTATTTT; CDR3aa: CASSLGSSPVEYF
d_gene: TRBD1; v_gene: TRBV13; j_gene: TRBJ2-7; abundance: NA; CDR3nt: TGTGCCAGCAGCTTAGCCGGGGACAGATCCTACGAGCAGTACTTC; CDR3aa: CASSLAGDRSYEQYF
d_gene: NA; v_gene: TRBV19; j_gene: TRBJ1-1; abundance: NA; CDR3nt: TGTGCCAGTAGAGGACAGATGAACACTGAAGCTTTCTTT; CDR3aa: CASRGQMNTEAFF
d_gene: TRBD1; v_gene: TRBV19; j_gene: TRBJ1-5; abundance: NA; CDR3nt: TGTGCCAGTTACAGGGGTGGCAATCAGCCCCAGCATTTT; CDR3aa: CASYRGGNQPQHF
d_gene: NA; v_gene: TRBV27; j_gene: TRBJ1-5; abundance: NA; CDR3nt: TGTGCCAGCAGTACGGGGGGGATCAATCAGCCCCAGCATTTT; CDR3aa: CASSTGGINQPQHF
d_gene: NA; v_gene: TRBV27; j_gene: TRBJ2-5; abundance: NA; CDR3nt: TGTGCCAGCAGTTTAAGAGGGCTACCCTACCAAGAGACCCAGTACTTC; CDR3aa: CASSLRGLPYQETQYF
d_gene: NA; v_gene: TRBV18; j_gene: TRBJ2-7; abundance: NA; CDR3nt: TGTGCCAGCTCAACCTACCTAGGACAGGGAGGGGGATACGAGCAGTACTTC; CDR3aa: CASSTYLGQGGGYEQYF
d_gene: TRBD1; v_gene: TRBV7-9; j_gene: TRBJ2-2; abundance: NA; CDR3nt: TGTGCCAGCAGCTCCCGGGACAGGTTAAAGAATGGGCCCGGGGAGCTGTTTTTT; CDR3aa: CASSSRDRLKNGPGELFF
d_gene: NA; v_gene: TRBV7-9; j_gene: TRBJ1-1; abundance: NA; CDR3nt: TGTGCCAGCAGCCCGGTTGGGGCAATGAACACTGAAGCTTTCTTT; CDR3aa: CASSPVGAMNTEAFF
d_gene: NA; v_gene: TRBV18; j_gene: TRBJ2-1; abundance: once; CDR3nt: TGTGCCAGCTCACCACAGCGGATAAATGAGCAGTTCTTC; CDR3aa: CASSPQRINEQFF